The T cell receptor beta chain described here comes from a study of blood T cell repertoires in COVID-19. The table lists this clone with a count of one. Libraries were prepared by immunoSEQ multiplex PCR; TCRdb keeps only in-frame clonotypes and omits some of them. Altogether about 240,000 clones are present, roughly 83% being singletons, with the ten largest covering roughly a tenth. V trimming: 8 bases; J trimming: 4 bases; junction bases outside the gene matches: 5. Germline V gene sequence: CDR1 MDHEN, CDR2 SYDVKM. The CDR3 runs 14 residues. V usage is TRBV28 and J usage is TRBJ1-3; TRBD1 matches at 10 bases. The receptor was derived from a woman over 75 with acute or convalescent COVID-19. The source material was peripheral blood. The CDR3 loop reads CASRDRGLGNTIYF. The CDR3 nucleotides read TGTGCCAGCCGGGACAGGGGTTTAGGAAACACCATATATTTT.